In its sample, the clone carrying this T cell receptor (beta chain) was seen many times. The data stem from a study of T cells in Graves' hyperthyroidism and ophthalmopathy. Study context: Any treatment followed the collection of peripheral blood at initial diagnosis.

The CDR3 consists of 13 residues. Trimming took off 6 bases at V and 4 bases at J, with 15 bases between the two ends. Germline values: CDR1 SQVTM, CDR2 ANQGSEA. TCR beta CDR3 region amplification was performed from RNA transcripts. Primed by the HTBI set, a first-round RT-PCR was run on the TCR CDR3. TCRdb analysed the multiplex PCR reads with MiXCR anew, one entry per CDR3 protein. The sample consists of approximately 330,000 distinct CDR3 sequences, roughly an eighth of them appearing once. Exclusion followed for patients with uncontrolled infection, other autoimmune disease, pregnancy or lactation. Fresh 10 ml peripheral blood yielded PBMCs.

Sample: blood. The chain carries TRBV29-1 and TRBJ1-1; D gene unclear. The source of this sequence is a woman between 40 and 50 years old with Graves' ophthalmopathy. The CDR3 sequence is CSVAQLMSTEAFF. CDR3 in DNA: TGCAGCGTGGCCCAGCTGATGTCCACTGAAGCTTTCTTT. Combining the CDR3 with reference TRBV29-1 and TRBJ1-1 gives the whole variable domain SAVISQKPSRDICQRGTSLTIQCQVDSQVTMMFWYRQQPGQSLTLIATANQGSEATYESGFVIDKFPISRPNLTFSTLTVSNMSPEDSSIYLCSVAQLMSTEAFFGQGTRLTVV.